This is a list of T cell receptor beta chains from one sample in a study of shared clonotypes between healthy human individuals. Clones were read by immunoSEQ multiplex PCR, and TCRdb kept only the in-frame ones, dropping some. The sample lists about 1 million clones; about 74% were seen once. The sample comprised memory CD4+ T cells sorted from blood. These receptors were taken from a man between 18 and 29 years old in good health. The CDR3 runs from the conserved cysteine through the conserved F or W. The D gene is left open where the match is weak. Not all rows give a size; the values are once, few, many and, for expanded clones, a class.

D | J | V | length | size | DNA | CDR3
- | TRBJ2-1 | TRBV18 | 15 | - | TGTGCCAGCTCACCAGCGGGCCTTCCCTACAATGAGCAGTTCTTC | CASSPAGLPYNEQFF
- | TRBJ2-7 | TRBV7-2 | 13 | once | TGTGCCAGCAGCCCGCAGGGGAGTAACGAGCAGTACTTC | CASSPQGSNEQYF
- | TRBJ1-1 | TRBV11-2 | 14 | - | TGTGCCAGCAGCTTCCTCGGGTATGGCACTGAAGCTTTCTTT | CASSFLGYGTEAFF
- | TRBJ2-3 | TRBV5-1 | 15 | few | TGCGCCAGCAGCGGAGGACTATATTTCACAGATACGCAGTATTTT | CASSGGLYFTDTQYF
- | TRBJ2-3 | TRBV7-2 | 15 | - | TGTGCCAGCAGCCCCGTTGTGGGCCCCGTAGATACGCAGTATTTT | CASSPVVGPVDTQYF
- | TRBJ2-7 | TRBV5-1 | 15 | - | TGCGCCAGCAGCTTGGCGAGCGGGCCCAGTGGCGAGCAGTACTTC | CASSLASGPSGEQYF
TRBD2 | TRBJ2-2 | TRBV5-8 | 15 | few | TGTGCCAGCAGCTTCGGGACTAGAAGTTCCGGGGAGCTGTTTTTT | CASSFGTRSSGELFF
- | TRBJ2-5 | TRBV15 | 14 | - | TGTGCCACCAGCGGTGGGGGGTTGAGGGAGACCCAGTACTTC | CATSGGGLRETQYF
TRBD1 | TRBJ1-4 | TRBV6-5 | 16 | - | TGTGCCAGCAGTTCGCCTCGGACAGGGGGGAATGAAAAACTGTTTTTT | CASSSPRTGGNEKLFF
- | TRBJ1-5 | TRBV10-2 | 14 | - | TGCGCCAGCAGTGTAACAGGGTGGGGGCAGCCCCAGCATTTT | CASSVTGWGQPQHF
TRBD2 | TRBJ2-7 | TRBV4-2 | 14 | - | TGTGCCAGCAGCACCCGGGGGGGGTCCTACGAGCAGTACTTC | CASSTRGGSYEQYF
TRBD1 | TRBJ2-7 | TRBV29-1 | 13 | few | TGCAGCGCTGCCGGGACAGGGGCCTACGAGCAGTACTTC | CSAAGTGAYEQYF
- | TRBJ2-7 | TRBV4-3 | 13 | once | TGCGCCAGCAGCCAAGATGCAGACTACGAGCAGTACTTC | CASSQDADYEQYF
TRBD1 | TRBJ1-6 | TRBV2 | 17 | few | TGTGCCAGCAGTGAAAACAGGGGGCCAATTTATAATTCACCCCTCCACTTT | CASSENRGPIYNSPLHF
TRBD2 | TRBJ2-1 | TRBV19 | 16 | - | TGTGCCAGTAGTAACTGGAGGGGACTAGCGGGAGTGGCGCAGTTCTTC | CASSNWRGLAGVAQFF
- | TRBJ2-3 | TRBV6-1 | 13 | once | TGTGCCAGCACGGGACTGACCACAGATACGCAGTATTTT | CASTGLTTDTQYF
TRBD1 | TRBJ1-2 | TRBV19 | 14 | - | TGTGCCAGTAGCCGTGACAGGGGAGGTGGCGGCTACACCTTC | CASSRDRGGGGYTF
- | TRBJ1-2 | TRBV5-1 | 13 | - | TGCGCCAGCAGCAGGAGGACAGCCGAGGGCTACACCTTC | CASSRRTAEGYTF
- | TRBJ2-3 | TRBV11-2 | 14 | - | TGTGCCAGCAGCCCTGGTAGGATCACAGATACGCAGTATTTT | CASSPGRITDTQYF
- | TRBJ1-5 | TRBV19 | 12 | - | TGTGCCAGTAGTTACAGCAATCAGCCCCAGCATTTT | CASSYSNQPQHF
TRBD2 | TRBJ2-1 | TRBV7-3 | 14 | - | TGTGCCAGCAGCTTAAACTTAGCGGGGGGCCAGCAGTTCTTC | CASSLNLAGGQQFF
- | TRBJ1-2 | TRBV30 | 14 | - | TGTGCCTGGAGTCGGTCAGGGAATAACTATGGCTACACCTTC | CAWSRSGNNYGYTF
- | TRBJ1-6 | TRBV28 | 17 | - | TGTGCCAGCAGTCCTGGCCGGCCCCTCTCCTATAATTCACCCCTCCACTTT | CASSPGRPLSYNSPLHF
- | TRBJ2-4 | TRBV7-2 | 12 | - | TGTGCCAGCAGCTTATACACAAACATTCAGTACTTC | CASSLYTNIQYF
TRBD1 | TRBJ1-2 | TRBV5-1 | 13 | - | TGCGCCAGCAGCCCAGCAACAGGGGGTGGCTACACCTTC | CASSPATGGGYTF
TRBD2 | TRBJ2-1 | TRBV4-3 | 16 | - | TGCGCCAGCAGCCAAGAAAGGTTCGGGAGGGGCAATGAGCAGTTCTTC | CASSQERFGRGNEQFF
- | TRBJ2-3 | TRBV5-1 | 16 | - | TGCGCCAGCAGCTTGGAAAGAGCGGCTAGCACAGATACGCAGTATTTT | CASSLERAASTDTQYF
- | TRBJ2-7 | TRBV10-1 | 13 | few | TGCGCCAGCAGTCCATCCCTAGTCCACGAGCAGTACTTC | CASSPSLVHEQYF
- | TRBJ1-5 | TRBV5-6 | 16 | - | TGTGCCAGCAGCTTGTATGGGGAACCATCGAAGCAGCCCCAGCATTTT | CASSLYGEPSKQPQHF
- | TRBJ1-2 | TRBV30 | 13 | - | TGTGCCTGGAGTGAAGGGGGAAACTATGGCTACACCTTC | CAWSEGGNYGYTF
- | TRBJ2-1 | TRBV11-2 | 15 | - | TGTGCCAGCAGCTTAGTTGATTGGGGGGTAAATGAGCAGTTCTTC | CASSLVDWGVNEQFF
TRBD1 | TRBJ1-5 | TRBV6-6 | 12 | - | TGTGCCAGCGGGACAGGAAATCAGCCCCAGCATTTT | CASGTGNQPQHF
TRBD2 | TRBJ2-1 | TRBV7-2 | 17 | - | TGTGCCAGCAGCTTAAGGGCTAGCGGGAGGAGCTACAATGAGCAGTTCTTC | CASSLRASGRSYNEQFF
- | TRBJ2-5 | TRBV6-1 | 14 | - | TGTGCCAGCACGGCAGGGGGGGCCTGGGAGACCCAGTACTTC | CASTAGGAWETQYF
TRBD2 | TRBJ2-6 | TRBV10-3 | 17 | - | TGTGCCATCAGCCGAGTAGCGGGGGGGTCTGGGGCCAACGTCCTGACTTTC | CAISRVAGGSGANVLTF
- | TRBJ1-1 | TRBV11-2 | 13 | - | TGTGCCAGCAGCCGCGAACGTAACACTGAAGCTTTCTTT | CASSRERNTEAFF
- | TRBJ2-5 | TRBV6-5 | 14 | - | TGTGCCAGCAGTTCCCCCCGGGGGGCAGAGACCCAGTACTTC | CASSSPRGAETQYF
- | TRBJ1-2 | TRBV6-5 | 14 | - | TGTGCCAGCAGGGGAGGGAGGGGAGGGGATGGCTACACCTTC | CASRGGRGGDGYTF
- | TRBJ1-5 | TRBV19 | 19 | - | TGTGCCAGTAGTTCCCCGAACAGGTTGGGTACAAATAGCAATCAGCCCCAGCATTTT | CASSSPNRLGTNSNQPQHF
TRBD2 | TRBJ2-4 | TRBV19 | 16 | - | TGTGCCAGCCACCCAAAGAACGGGGGGGCCAAAAACATTCAGTACTTC | CASHPKNGGAKNIQYF
- | TRBJ1-1 | TRBV19 | 11 | few | TGTGCCAGTAAAGCCTGGACTGAAGCTTTCTTT | CASKAWTEAFF
- | TRBJ2-2 | TRBV5-1 | 14 | - | TGCGCCAGCAGCTCTGGCCAGCCCACCGGGGAGCTGTTTTTT | CASSSGQPTGELFF
- | TRBJ2-4 | TRBV2 | 15 | - | TGTGCCAGCAGTGAAGCGCTTGCGGGGCTGGACATTCAGTACTTC | CASSEALAGLDIQYF
- | TRBJ1-4 | TRBV11-2 | 13 | - | TGTGCCAGCAGCTTATGGGGGAATGAAAAACTGTTTTTT | CASSLWGNEKLFF
TRBD2 | TRBJ2-3 | TRBV10-3 | 16 | - | TGTGCCGCCTACGCGACGGGGACTAGCGACACAGATACGCAGTATTTT | CAAYATGTSDTDTQYF
- | TRBJ1-3 | TRBV27 | 16 | few | TGTGCCAGCAGTTTATCAGGGGTTCTCTCTGGAAACACCATATATTTT | CASSLSGVLSGNTIYF
- | TRBJ1-5 | TRBV19 | 14 | - | TGTGCCAGTGGGACCCAGGGCGGTATTCAGCCCCAGCATTTT | CASGTQGGIQPQHF
TRBD1 | TRBJ1-6 | TRBV9 | 16 | once | TGTGCCAGCAGCACGACAGGGGGGTCCTATAATTCACCCCTCCACTTT | CASSTTGGSYNSPLHF
- | TRBJ2-5 | TRBV10-2 | 14 | once | TGCGCCAGCAGTGAAATGACTAGACAAGAGACCCAGTACTTC | CASSEMTRQETQYF